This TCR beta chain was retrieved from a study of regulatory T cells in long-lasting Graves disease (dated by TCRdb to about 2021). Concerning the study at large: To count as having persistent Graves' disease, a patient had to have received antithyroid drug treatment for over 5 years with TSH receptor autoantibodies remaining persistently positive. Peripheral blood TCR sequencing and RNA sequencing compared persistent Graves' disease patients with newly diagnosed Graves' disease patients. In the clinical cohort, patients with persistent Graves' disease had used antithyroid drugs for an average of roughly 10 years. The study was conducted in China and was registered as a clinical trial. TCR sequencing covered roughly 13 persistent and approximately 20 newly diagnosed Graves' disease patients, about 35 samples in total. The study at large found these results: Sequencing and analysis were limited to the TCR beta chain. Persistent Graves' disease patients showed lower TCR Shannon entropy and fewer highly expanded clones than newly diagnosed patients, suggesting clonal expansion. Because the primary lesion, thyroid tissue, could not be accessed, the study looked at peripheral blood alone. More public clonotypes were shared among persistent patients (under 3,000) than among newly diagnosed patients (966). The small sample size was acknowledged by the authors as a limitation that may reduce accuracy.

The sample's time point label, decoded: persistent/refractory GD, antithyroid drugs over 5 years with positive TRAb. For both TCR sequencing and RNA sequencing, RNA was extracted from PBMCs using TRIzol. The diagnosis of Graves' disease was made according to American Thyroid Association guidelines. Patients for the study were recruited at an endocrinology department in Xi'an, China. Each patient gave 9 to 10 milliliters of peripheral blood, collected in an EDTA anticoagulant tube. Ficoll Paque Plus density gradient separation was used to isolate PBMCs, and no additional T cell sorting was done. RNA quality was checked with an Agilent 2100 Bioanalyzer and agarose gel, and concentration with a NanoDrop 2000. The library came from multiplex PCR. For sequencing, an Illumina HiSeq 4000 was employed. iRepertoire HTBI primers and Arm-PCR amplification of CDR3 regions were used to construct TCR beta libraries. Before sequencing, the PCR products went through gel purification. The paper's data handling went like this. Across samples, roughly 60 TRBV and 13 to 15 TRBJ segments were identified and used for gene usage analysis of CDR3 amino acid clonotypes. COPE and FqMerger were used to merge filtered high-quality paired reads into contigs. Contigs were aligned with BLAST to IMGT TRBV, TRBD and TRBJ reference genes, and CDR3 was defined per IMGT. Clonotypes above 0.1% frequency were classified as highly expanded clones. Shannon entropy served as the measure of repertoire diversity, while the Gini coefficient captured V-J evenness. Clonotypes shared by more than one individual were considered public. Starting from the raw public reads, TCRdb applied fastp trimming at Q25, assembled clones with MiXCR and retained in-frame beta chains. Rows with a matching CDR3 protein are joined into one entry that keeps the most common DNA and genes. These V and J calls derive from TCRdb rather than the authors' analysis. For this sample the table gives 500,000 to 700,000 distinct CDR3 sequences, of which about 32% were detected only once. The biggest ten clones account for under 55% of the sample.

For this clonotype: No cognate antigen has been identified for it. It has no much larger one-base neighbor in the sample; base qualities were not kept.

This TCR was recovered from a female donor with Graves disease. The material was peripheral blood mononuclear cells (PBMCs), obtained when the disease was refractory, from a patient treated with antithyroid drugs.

The CDR3 protein is CAIASGLAYEQYF. The DNA sequence follows: TGTGCCATCGCCTCGGGACTAGCATACGAGCAGTACTTC. The chain is made from TRBV10-3 and TRBJ2-7, and 9 junctional nucleotides match TRBD2. The CDR3 runs 13 residues from the cysteine to the phenylalanine. CDR3 DNA only is kept here, 39 bases in frame from base 1. CDR1 and CDR2, per the germline V gene, are ENHRY and SYGVKD. Clipping removes 8 bases from V and 4 bases from J, with 6 as the unmatched junction base count.